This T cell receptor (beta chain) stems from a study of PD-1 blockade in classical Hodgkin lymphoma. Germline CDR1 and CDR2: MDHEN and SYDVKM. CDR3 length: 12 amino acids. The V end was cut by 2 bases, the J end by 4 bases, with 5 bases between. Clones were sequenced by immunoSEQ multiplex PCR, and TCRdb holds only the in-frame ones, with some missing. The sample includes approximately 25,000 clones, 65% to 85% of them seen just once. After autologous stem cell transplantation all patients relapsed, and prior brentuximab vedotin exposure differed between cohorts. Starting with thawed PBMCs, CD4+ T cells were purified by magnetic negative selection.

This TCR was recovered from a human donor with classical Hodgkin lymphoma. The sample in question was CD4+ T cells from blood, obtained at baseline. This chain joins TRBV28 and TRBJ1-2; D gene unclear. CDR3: CASSLMGYGYTF. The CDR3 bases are TGTGCCAGCAGTTTAATGGGCTATGGCTACACCTTC.